The 14 T cell receptor beta chains listed next were all sequenced from one sample in a study of T cell responses to AZD1222 COVID-19 vaccine. The data were produced by immunoSEQ multiplex PCR, yet TCRdb's version contains in-frame clones alone and is incomplete. Of 90,000 to 120,000 clones listed, 80% to 90% are singletons. Material: peripheral blood, obtained on day 0 of AZD1222 vaccination. These TCRs come from an adult in good health.

V gene TRBV5-6 combines with J gene TRBJ2-7; 8 bases are shared with TRBD1. Germline lookup yields CDR1 SGHDT and CDR2 YYEEEE. CDR3 length: 19 residues. Unmatched junction bases numbered 16, after V lost 0 bases and J lost 2 bases. The CDR3 protein is CASSLVGQGAQGLPYEQYF. For the CDR3, the DNA is TGTGCCAGCAGCTTGGTGGGGCAGGGGGCGCAAGGCCTCCCCTACGAGCAGTACTTC.

This clone was picked up a small number of times. J is TRBJ2-3 and V is TRBV29-1; D is ambiguous. Trimming removed 0 bases from V and 2 bases from J, with 6 bases in between. This CDR3 has 13 amino acids. Per the germline V gene, CDR1 is SQVTM and CDR2 is ANQGSEA. In DNA form, the CDR3 reads TGCAGCGTTGAAGAGGGCTTCACAGATACGCAGTATTTT. Its translation: CSVEEGFTDTQYF.

The chain combines TRBV27 with TRBJ2-2; D could derive from TRBD1 or TRBD2 (5 bases each). Germline assignment: CDR1 MNHEY and CDR2 SMNVEV (reference sequence). V lost 2 bases, J lost 2 bases, and 9 bases lay in between. This CDR3 comprises 15 residues. The CDR3 nucleotides are TGTGCCAGCAGTTTAGGGGGAGCAAACACCGGGGAGCTGTTTTTT. Translation gives CASSLGGANTGELFF.

This chain links TRBV7-3 with TRBJ1-2; possible D gene TRBD1, 5 bases. The CDR3 contains 14 residues. Germline V gives CDR1 SGHTA, CDR2 FQGTGA. V was trimmed by 6 bases and J by 8 bases, leaving 19 bases between them. CDR3 DNA sequence: TGTGCCAGCAGTACGGGGCCAGCTAACCTAGGCTACACCTTC. Translating gives CASSTGPANLGYTF.

V usage is TRBV15 and J usage is TRBJ1-3; TRBD1 is a possible D gene (5 bases). This CDR3 spans 14 amino acids. With 5 bases removed from V and 0 bases from J, the gap between germline ends came to 8 bases. Germline V gene lookup returns CDR1 LNHNV and CDR2 YYDKDF (reference sequence). The CDR3 DNA sequence: TGTGCCACCAGCCTGGGGGGCTCTGGAAACACCATATATTTT. Translated, it gives CATSLGGSGNTIYF.

CDR3 nucleotide sequence: TGTGCCAGCAGCTTGGGAGGGGCGGCCGGGGAGCTGTTTTTT. Translation: CASSLGGAAGELFF. This chain connects TRBV5-5 to TRBJ2-2; D tentatively fits TRBD1 or TRBD2 (5 bases each). V lost 0 bases and J 6 bases, leaving 9 bases between the germline ends. The CDR3 covers 14 residues. Germline values: CDR1 SGHKS, CDR2 YYEKEE (reference sequence).

The rearrangement joins TRBV7-2 to TRBJ2-1, with 16 bases fitting TRBD2. CDR1 is SGHTA, CDR2 FQGNSA, per germline. J gave up 0 bases and V 3 bases, and 5 bases lay outside the gene matches. The CDR3 sequence is 19 residues long. For the CDR3, the DNA is TGTGCCAGCAGCTTTGGAGGGACTAGCGGGAGGGGCTCCTACAATGAGCAGTTCTTC. Protein product: CASSFGGTSGRGSYNEQFF. The whole variable domain, remainder taken from reference TRBV7-2 and TRBJ2-1, is GAGVSQSPSNKVTEKGKDVELRCDPISGHTALYWYRQSLGQGLEFLIYFQGNSAPDKSGLPSDRFSAERTGGSVSTLTIQRTQQEDSAVYLCASSFGGTSGRGSYNEQFFGPGTRLTVL.

V gene TRBV27 combines with J gene TRBJ2-4; D is perhaps TRBD1 (5 bases). Germline V gene sequence: CDR1 MNHEY, CDR2 SMNVEV (reference sequence). V was clipped by 3 bases and J by 0 bases, with 12 bases between them. The CDR3 is 16 residues long. DNA of the CDR3: TGTGCCAGCAGTTTTCGGACAAAACTAGCCAAAAACATTCAGTACTTC. It specifies CASSFRTKLAKNIQYF.

The chain carries TRBV28 and TRBJ1-5; D unclear. CDR1 MDHEN and CDR2 SYDVKM come from the germline V gene. The CDR3 spans 11 residues. The V and J ends lost 4 bases and 9 bases respectively, with 7 bases between them. For the CDR3, the DNA is TGTGCCAGCAGTTCCACACGGCCCCAGCATTTT. Its protein product is CASSSTRPQHF.

The V call is TRBV14, the J call TRBJ1-1; D remains ambiguous. This CDR3 is built from 13 residues. From germline, CDR1 is SGHDN and CDR2 FVKESK. Trimming removed 0 bases from V and 5 bases from J, with 7 bases in between. CDR3 protein: CASSQDRKTEAFF. The DNA for the CDR3 is TGTGCCAGCAGCCAAGATCGGAAGACTGAAGCTTTCTTT.

The rearrangement links TRBV5-6 to TRBJ2-3; TRBD2 aligns across 11 bases. The CDR3 is 16 residues long. Germline CDR1 and CDR2: SGHDT and YYEEEE. With 4 bases clipped from V and 0 bases from J, the junction kept 4 bases outside the gene matches. The CDR3 loop reads CASSLSGRASTDTQYF. Written as DNA, the CDR3 is TGTGCCAGCAGCCTTAGCGGGAGGGCTAGCACAGATACGCAGTATTTT.

This clone was observed a single time. At one boundary the junction diverges from the germline segment, which might be a read error. The gene calls are TRBV3-1 (or the pseudogene TRBV3-2) and TRBJ2-5; TRBD2 might be the D (5 bases). Germline-derived CDR1 and CDR2 are LGHDT and YNNKEL (reference sequence). This CDR3 has 15 residues. CDR3 region: CASSQGRVGQGTQYF. Written as DNA, the CDR3 is TGTGCCAGCAGCCAAGGGCGGGTCGGTCAAGGGACCCAGTACTTC.

This chain uses TRBV7-3 with TRBJ1-1, with D possibly being TRBD1 (6 bases). Germline-derived CDR1 and CDR2 are SGHTA and FQGTGA. The CDR3 totals 14 residues. V was trimmed by 8 bases and J by 2 bases, leaving 15 bases between them. In nucleotides, the CDR3 is TGTGCCAGCTCCCAGGGGTCACGTAACACTGAAGCTTTCTTT. It yields the protein CASSQGSRNTEAFF. The whole variable domain, filled in from reference TRBV7-3 and TRBJ1-1, reads GAGVSQTPSNKVTEKGKYVELRCDPISGHTALYWYRQSLGQGPEFLIYFQGTGAADDSGLPNDRFFAVRPEGSVSTLKIQRTERGDSAVYLCASSQGSRNTEAFFGQGTRLTVV.

V gene TRBV19 combines with J gene TRBJ1-5; D is uncertain. Trimming took off 2 bases at V and 2 bases at J, with 7 bases between the two ends. The germline V gene has CDR1 LNHDA and CDR2 SQIVND (reference sequence). The CDR3 extends over 14 amino acids. The CDR3 region is CASSIQEGNQPQHF. Written as DNA, the CDR3 is TGTGCCAGTAGTATACAGGAGGGCAATCAGCCCCAGCATTTT.